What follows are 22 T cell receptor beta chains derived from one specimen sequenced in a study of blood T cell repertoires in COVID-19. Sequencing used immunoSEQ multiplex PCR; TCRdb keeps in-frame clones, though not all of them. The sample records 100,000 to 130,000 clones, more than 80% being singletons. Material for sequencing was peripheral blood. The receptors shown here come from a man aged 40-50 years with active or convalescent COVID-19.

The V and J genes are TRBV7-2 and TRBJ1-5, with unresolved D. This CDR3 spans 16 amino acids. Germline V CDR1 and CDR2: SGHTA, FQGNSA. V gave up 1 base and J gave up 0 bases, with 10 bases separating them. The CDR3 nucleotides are TGTGCCAGCAGCTTAGAAGGAGTGAATAGCAATCAGCCCCAGCATTTT. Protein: CASSLEGVNSNQPQHF. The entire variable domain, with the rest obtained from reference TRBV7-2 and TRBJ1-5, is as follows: GAGVSQSPSNKVTEKGKDVELRCDPISGHTALYWYRQSLGQGLEFLIYFQGNSAPDKSGLPSDRFSAERTGGSVSTLTIQRTQQEDSAVYLCASSLEGVNSNQPQHFGDGTRLSIL.

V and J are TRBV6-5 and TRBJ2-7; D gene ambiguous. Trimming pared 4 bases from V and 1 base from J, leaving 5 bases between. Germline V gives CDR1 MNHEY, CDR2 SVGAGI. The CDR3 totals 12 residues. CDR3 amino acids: CASSSRSYEQYF. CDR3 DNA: TGTGCCAGCAGTTCTCGGTCCTACGAGCAGTACTTC.

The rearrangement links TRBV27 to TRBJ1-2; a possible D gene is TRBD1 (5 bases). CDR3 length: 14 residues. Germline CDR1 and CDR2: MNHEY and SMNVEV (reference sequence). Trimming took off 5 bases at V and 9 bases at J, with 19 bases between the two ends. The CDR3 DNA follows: TGTGCCAGCAGTCCTTTAGACAGTAGGGAAAGCTACACCTTC. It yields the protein CASSPLDSRESYTF.

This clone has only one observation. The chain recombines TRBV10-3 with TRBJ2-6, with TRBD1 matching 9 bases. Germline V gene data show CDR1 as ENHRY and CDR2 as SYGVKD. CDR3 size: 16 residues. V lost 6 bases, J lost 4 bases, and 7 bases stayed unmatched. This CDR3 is CAIRIQGARGANVLTF. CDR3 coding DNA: TGTGCCATCAGGATACAGGGGGCGCGGGGGGCCAACGTCCTGACTTTC.

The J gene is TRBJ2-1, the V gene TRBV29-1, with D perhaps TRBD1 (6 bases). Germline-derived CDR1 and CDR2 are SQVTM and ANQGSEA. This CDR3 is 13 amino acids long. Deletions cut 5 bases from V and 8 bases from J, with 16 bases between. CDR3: CSVYGTLDDEQFF. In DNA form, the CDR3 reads TGCAGCGTTTATGGGACATTGGACGATGAGCAGTTCTTC.

The CDR3: CASRIGGSANEKLFF. The DNA of the CDR3 is TGTGCCAGCAGAATAGGGGGCTCGGCTAATGAAAAACTGTTTTTT. The V gene is TRBV27, the J gene TRBJ1-4; 7 bases align to TRBD1. Losses at the gene ends were 6 bases for V and 3 bases for J; bases not matched to a gene: 7. This CDR3 spans 15 amino acids. CDR1 MNHEY and CDR2 SMNVEV come from the germline V gene (reference sequence). Together with reference TRBV27 and TRBJ1-4, the CDR3 gives the full variable domain: EAQVTQNPRYLITVTGKKLTVTCSQNMNHEYMSWYRQDPGLGLRQIYYSMNVEVTDKGDVPEGYKVSRKEKRNFPLILESPSPNQTSLYFCASRIGGSANEKLFFGSGTQLSVL.

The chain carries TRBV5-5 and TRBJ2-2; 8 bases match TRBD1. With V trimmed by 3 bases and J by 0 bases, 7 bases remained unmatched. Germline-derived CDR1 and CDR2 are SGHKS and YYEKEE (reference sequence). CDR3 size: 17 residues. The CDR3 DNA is TGTGCCAGCAGCTCCGGGACAGGCCGTTCGAACACCGGGGAGCTGTTTTTT. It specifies CASSSGTGRSNTGELFF.

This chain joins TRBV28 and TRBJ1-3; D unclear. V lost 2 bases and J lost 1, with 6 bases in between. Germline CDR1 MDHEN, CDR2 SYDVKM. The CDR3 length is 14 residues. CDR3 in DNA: TGTGCCAGCAGTTTAGAGATTTCTGGAAACACCATATATTTT. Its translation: CASSLEISGNTIYF.

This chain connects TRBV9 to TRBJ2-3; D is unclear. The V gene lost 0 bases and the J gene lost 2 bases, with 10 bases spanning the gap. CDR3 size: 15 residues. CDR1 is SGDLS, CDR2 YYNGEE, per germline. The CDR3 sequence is CASSVGTHPTDTQYF. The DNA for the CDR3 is TGTGCCAGCAGCGTAGGAACTCACCCCACAGATACGCAGTATTTT.

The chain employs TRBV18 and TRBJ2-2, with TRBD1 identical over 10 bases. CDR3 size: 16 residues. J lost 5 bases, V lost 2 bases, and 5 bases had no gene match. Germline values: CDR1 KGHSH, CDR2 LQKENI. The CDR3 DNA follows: TGTGCCAGCTCACCAAGGGGACAGGGGAAAACCGGGGAGCTGTTTTTT. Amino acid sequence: CASSPRGQGKTGELFF.

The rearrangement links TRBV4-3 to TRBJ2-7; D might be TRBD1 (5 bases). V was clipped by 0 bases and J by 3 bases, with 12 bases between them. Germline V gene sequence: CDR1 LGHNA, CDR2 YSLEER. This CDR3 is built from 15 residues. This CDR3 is CASSQDQGQGYEQYF. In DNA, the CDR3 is TGCGCCAGCAGCCAAGATCAGGGCCAGGGCTACGAGCAGTACTTC.

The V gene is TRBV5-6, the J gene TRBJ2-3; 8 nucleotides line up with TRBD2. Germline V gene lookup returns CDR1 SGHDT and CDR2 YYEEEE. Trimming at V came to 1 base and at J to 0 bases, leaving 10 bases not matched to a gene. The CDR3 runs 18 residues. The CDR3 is CASSLYSGATSSTDTQYF. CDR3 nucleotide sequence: TGTGCCAGCAGCTTGTATAGCGGGGCTACCTCTAGCACAGATACGCAGTATTTT.

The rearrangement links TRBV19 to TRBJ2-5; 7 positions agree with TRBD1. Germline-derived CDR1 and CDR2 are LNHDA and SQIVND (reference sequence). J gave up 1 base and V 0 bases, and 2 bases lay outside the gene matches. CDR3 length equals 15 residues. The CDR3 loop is CASSIEGTVQETQYF. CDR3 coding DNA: TGTGCCAGTAGTATAGAGGGGACAGTCCAAGAGACCCAGTACTTC.

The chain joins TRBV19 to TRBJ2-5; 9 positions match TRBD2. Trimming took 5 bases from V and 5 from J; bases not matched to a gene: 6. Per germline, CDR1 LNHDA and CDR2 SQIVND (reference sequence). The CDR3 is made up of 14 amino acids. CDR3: CASSPRGGHETQYF. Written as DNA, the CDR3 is TGTGCCAGTAGTCCGCGGGGGGGGCACGAGACCCAGTACTTC.

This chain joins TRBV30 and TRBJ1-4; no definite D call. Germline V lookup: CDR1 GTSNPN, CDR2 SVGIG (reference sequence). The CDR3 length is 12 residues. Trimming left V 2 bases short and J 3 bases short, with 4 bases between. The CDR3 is CAWSPANEKLFF. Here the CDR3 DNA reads TGTGCCTGGAGTCCGGCTAATGAAAAACTGTTTTTT.

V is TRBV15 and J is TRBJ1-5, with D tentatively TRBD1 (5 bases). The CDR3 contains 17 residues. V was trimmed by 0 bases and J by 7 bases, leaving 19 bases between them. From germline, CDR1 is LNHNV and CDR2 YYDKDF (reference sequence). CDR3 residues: CATSRDFGSGVRQPQHF. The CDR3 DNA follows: TGTGCCACCAGCAGAGATTTTGGGTCGGGGGTTAGGCAGCCCCAGCATTTT.

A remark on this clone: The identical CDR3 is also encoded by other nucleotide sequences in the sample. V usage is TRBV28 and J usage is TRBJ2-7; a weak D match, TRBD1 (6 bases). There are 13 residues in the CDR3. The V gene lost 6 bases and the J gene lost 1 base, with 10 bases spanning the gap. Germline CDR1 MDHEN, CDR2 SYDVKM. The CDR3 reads CASRLQGSYEQYF. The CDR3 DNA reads TGTGCCAGCAGGTTACAGGGTTCCTACGAGCAGTACTTC.

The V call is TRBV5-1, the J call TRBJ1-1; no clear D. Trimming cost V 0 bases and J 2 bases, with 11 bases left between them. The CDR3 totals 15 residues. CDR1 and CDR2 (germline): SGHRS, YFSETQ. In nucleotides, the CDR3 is TGCGCCAGCAGCTTGGCCAGCACGACAAACACTGAAGCTTTCTTT. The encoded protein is CASSLASTTNTEAFF. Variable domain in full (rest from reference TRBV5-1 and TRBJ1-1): KAGVTQTPRYLIKTRGQQVTLSCSPISGHRSVSWYQQTPGQGLQFLFEYFSETQRNKGNFPGRFSGRQFSNSRSEMNVSTLELGDSALYLCASSLASTTNTEAFFGQGTRLTVV.

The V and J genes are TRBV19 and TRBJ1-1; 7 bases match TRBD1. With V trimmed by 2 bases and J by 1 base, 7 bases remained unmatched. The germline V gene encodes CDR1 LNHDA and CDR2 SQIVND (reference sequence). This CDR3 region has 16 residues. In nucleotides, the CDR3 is TGTGCCAGTAGTATATATACAGGGGTGAAGAACACTGAAGCTTTCTTT. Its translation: CASSIYTGVKNTEAFF.

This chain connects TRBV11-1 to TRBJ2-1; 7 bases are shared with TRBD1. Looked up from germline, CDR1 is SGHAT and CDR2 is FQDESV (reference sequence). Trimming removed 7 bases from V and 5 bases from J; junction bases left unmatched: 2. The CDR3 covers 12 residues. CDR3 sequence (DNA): TGTGCCAGCACCGACAGGGACAATGAGCAGTTCTTC. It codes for CASTDRDNEQFF.

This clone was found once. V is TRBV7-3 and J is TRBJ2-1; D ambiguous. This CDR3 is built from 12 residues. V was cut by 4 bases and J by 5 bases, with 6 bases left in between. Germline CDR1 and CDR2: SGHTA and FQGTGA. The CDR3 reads CASSSTNNEQFF. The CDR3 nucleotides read TGTGCCAGCAGCTCAACCAACAATGAGCAGTTCTTC.

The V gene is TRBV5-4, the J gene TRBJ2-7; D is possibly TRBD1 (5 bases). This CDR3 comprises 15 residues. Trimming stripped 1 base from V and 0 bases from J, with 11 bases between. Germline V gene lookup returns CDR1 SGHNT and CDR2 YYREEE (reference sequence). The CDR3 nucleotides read TGTGCCAGCAGCTTGCTCGACAGAGACTCCTACGAGCAGTACTTC. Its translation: CASSLLDRDSYEQYF.